The rows below give T cell receptor beta chains drawn from one sample of a study of cytomegalovirus exposure and HLA in healthy donors. Sequencing was performed with immunoSEQ multiplex PCR; in TCRdb, only in-frame clones are kept and a portion is missing. The sample carries roughly 190,000 clones, around nine tenths recorded once. The material sequenced was PBMCs. The receptors derive from a young man in good health and CMV-seropositive. The conserved cysteine and the conserved F or W are not part of the CDR3 here. Each record gives: V gene, J gene, CDR3 length, CDR3 protein.

V: TRBV7-3; J: TRBJ1-5; length: 11; CDR3: ASSLNQNQPQH
V: TRBV7-2; J: TRBJ2-3; length: 17; CDR3: ASSYKTTPGTTPRNTQY
V: TRBV15; J: TRBJ1-1; length: 16; CDR3: ATSRGYQGYGFDTEAF
V: TRBV7-9; J: TRBJ2-3; length: 14; CDR3: ASSLAGETSTDTQY
V: TRBV6-6; J: TRBJ2-7; length: 12; CDR3: ASSQDYRTYEQY
V: TRBV6-5; J: TRBJ1-2; length: 9; CDR3: ASSERYGYT
V: TRBV9; J: TRBJ2-7; length: 12; CDR3: ASSPPREAEGQY
V: TRBV7-9; J: TRBJ1-1; length: 11; CDR3: ASSPYRATEAF
V: TRBV7-2; J: TRBJ1-1; length: 15; CDR3: ASSLATAFVANDEAF
V: TRBV11-3; J: TRBJ2-5; length: 14; CDR3: ASSLGAGLVKETQY
V: TRBV6-5; J: TRBJ1-5; length: 12; CDR3: ATQPGGGGQPQH
V: TRBV6-1; J: TRBJ2-7; length: 12; CDR3: ASRNRDSAYEQY
V: TRBV5-1; J: TRBJ2-5; length: 13; CDR3: ASSLGLAGRETQY
V: TRBV27; J: TRBJ1-1; length: 10; CDR3: ASSGGGTEAF
V: TRBV19; J: TRBJ1-5; length: 13; CDR3: ASRIDRVGNQPQH
V: TRBV7-2; J: TRBJ2-1; length: 17; CDR3: ASSLDGPGQGLGYNEQF
V: TRBV5-1; J: TRBJ2-2; length: 11; CDR3: ASSLDATGELF
V: TRBV9; J: TRBJ2-7; length: 14; CDR3: ASSRSIAGGAYEQY
V: TRBV6-6; J: TRBJ1-4; length: 12; CDR3: ASSFRAENEKLF
V: TRBV11-2; J: TRBJ2-1; length: 11; CDR3: ASSLDLYNEQF
V: TRBV2; J: TRBJ2-1; length: 12; CDR3: ASTPSFGLNEQF
V: TRBV7-2; J: TRBJ1-5; length: 12; CDR3: ASSPDRGNQPQH
V: TRBV28; J: TRBJ2-2; length: 15; CDR3: ASRGNRARDLGGELF
V: TRBV7-2; J: TRBJ2-7; length: 11; CDR3: ASSLGLANEQY